This T cell receptor beta chain was found in a study of CD8 T cells in ankylosing spondylitis. TCRdb ran MiXCR on the 5' RACE reads and lists one entry per CDR3 protein. This sample has over 400,000 distinct CDR3 sequences; roughly a quarter occur once, and the top ten carry roughly 0.9%. This CDR3 contains 16 residues. Germline CDR1 is MNHNS and CDR2 is SASEGT. The trim removed 7 bases at V and 6 bases at J, leaving 14 bases unmatched. Regarding the study as a whole: Characteristic of ankylosing spondylitis blood, it appeared, was a TCR beta motif comprising about eight highly homologous variants. Reactive arthritis synovial fluid and blood were previously reported to contain some motif variants.

The sample holds a few counts of this clonotype. Its antigen is undetermined. The sequence came from a male donor with ankylosing spondylitis. The chain recombines TRBV6-1 with TRBJ1-5; TRBD1 agrees at 8 bases. Sequencing was done on a sample of blood, either unsorted or a sorted T cell fraction (not recorded which). CDR3: CASTGGDRGTGQPQHF. For the CDR3, the DNA is TGTGCCAGCACCGGAGGAGACAGGGGTACCGGTCAGCCCCAGCATTTT.